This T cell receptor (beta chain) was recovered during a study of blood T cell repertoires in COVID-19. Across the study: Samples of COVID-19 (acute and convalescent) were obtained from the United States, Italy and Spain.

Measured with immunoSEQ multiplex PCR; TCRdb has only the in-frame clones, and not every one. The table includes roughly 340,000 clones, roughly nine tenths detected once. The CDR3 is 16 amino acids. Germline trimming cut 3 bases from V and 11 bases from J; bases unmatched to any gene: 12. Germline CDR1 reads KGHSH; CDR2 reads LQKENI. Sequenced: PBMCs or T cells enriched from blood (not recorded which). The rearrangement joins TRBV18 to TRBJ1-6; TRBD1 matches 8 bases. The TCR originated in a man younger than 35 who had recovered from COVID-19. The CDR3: CASSPTGGDRRAPLHF. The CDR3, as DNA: TGTGCCAGCTCACCCACAGGGGGAGACAGGCGGGCACCCCTCCACTTT.